This T cell receptor (beta chain) derives from a study of T-cell memory formation after mild COVID-19 (TCRdb year 2021). In the study overall: Most TCR sequence clusters were specific to one of the two donors. In two donors, T-cell clones that expanded and contracted after mild COVID-19 were followed by sequencing TCRalpha and TCRbeta repertoires longitudinally. The cohort was made up of two young adult volunteers, one female and one male, who were previously healthy. What the research found in general, with its limitations: From day 15 to 85, contracting clones showed balanced CD4/CD8 phenotypes, whereas a second wave of clones that expanded from day 15 to 37 leaned towards CD4+. Contracting CD4+ clones were located mainly in the CM and EM memory subsets, whereas CD8+ clones were found to be enriched in EMRA. Only a couple of mild cases were covered by the study, and larger cohorts that include severe cases with pre-infection samples were considered necessary. Some responding clones were detected in pre-infection memory, suggesting pre-existing cross-reactive memory T cells joined the SARS-CoV-2 response. SARS-CoV-2 specificity was not confirmed for the second-wave clones peaking on day 37.

The data were produced on an Illumina NovaSeq 6000. TCRalpha and TCRbeta cDNA libraries were built by 5'RACE with constant-segment primers, adding sample barcodes and unique molecular identifiers. Trizol reagent was used to extract RNA from every sample. Libraries were amplified in two PCR steps, with a second sample barcode and Illumina TruSeq adapters added in the second step. The libraries were sequenced on an Illumina NovaSeq using 2 x 150 bp paired-end reads. As for how the authors treated the data: Reads were demultiplexed and collapsed into UMI-guided consensus sequences with migec v1.2.7. Using mixcr v2.1.11, the UMI consensuses were aligned to TRA and TRB V and J templates and assembled into clonotypes. A clonotype was counted as expanded or contracted only when both edgeR and NoisET called the clonotype significant, with the noise models trained on biological replicates. For edgeR calls, a false discovery rate-adjusted p below 0.01 and a log2 fold-change threshold of 1 were applied. As an exploratory analysis of dynamics, max-normalized trajectories of the 1000 most abundant clonotypes were examined by PCA with hierarchical clustering. The CD4 or CD8 phenotype of responding clones was assigned using the separately sequenced CD4+ and CD8+ repertoires. TCRdb reran the public reads through fastp at Q25 and MiXCR, keeping productive beta chains. Identical CDR3 proteins give one entry, which carries the most common genes and DNA. Here the V and J calls rest on TCRdb's processing, not on the authors' analysis. A total of approximately 400,000 distinct CDR3 sequences appear in this sample, more than 15% of them only once. The top ten clonotypes cover 20% to 25% of the sample.

Ficoll-Paque density gradient centrifugation was the method used to isolate PBMCs. Many counts were recorded for this clonotype. Its binding antigen is unknown. Nothing much larger sits one base from this clone, and base qualities are not available. V sheds 4 bases and J sheds 7 bases, leaving 17 bases between their ends. In the germline V gene, CDR1 corresponds to SGHVS and CDR2 to FNYEAQ. From the cysteine up to the phenylalanine, the CDR3 has a length of 15 residues. CDR3 DNA only is kept here, 45 bases in frame from base 1. The receptor was isolated from a young man who had mild COVID-19 (a few samples of this study predate the infection). The sample titles of this study are shuffled in the database, so cell type and time point are left out; the donor was told from shared clones. This chain is built from TRBV7-6 and TRBJ2-1, with no confident D gene call. Sequencing input: PBMCs or a T cell subset sorted from them (not recorded which). The DNA reads TGTGCCAGCAGCTCCCCTTTTGGAACCTTAAATGAGCAGTTCTTC. The resulting protein is CASSSPFGTLNEQFF.